This TCR beta chain was captured by sequencing in a study of blood T cells in healthy people across ages. A J-beta primer mix and a sample-barcoded 5' primer were used in a second PCR of about 7 to 12 cycles. A template-switch adaptor with 12 random nucleotides tagged each cDNA molecule. TCRdb used MiXCR to reprocess the 5' RACE reads, holding one entry per CDR3 protein. The data show around 500,000 distinct CDR3 sequences, with around half seen just once and around 23% held by the top ten. Germline values: CDR1 SGHTA, CDR2 FQGNSA. V was pared by 5 bases and J by 6 bases, with 12 bases between. CDR3 length: 13 residues. Each donor supplied roughly 9.1 milliliters of peripheral blood.

The chain links TRBV7-2 to TRBJ2-3, with D hard to call. Sequenced material: blood. The sequence came from an elderly man in good health. CDR3 DNA: TGTGCCAGCAGCCCCCGACCAAGTGATACGCAGTATTTT. Protein sequence: CASSPRPSDTQYF.